These 29 T cell receptor beta chains originate from one sample sequenced in a study of cytomegalovirus exposure and HLA in healthy donors. Libraries were prepared by immunoSEQ multiplex PCR; TCRdb keeps only in-frame clonotypes and omits some of them. The sample includes some 86,000 clones, over 85% of them seen just once. Sample: PBMCs. Every receptor here comes from a woman in her 30s in good health and CMV-seronegative.

A remark on this clone: Other DNA sequences in this sample translate to the same CDR3. This chain joins TRBV28 and TRBJ1-2; 7 positions match TRBD1. V shed 5 bases, J shed 3 bases, and the junction held 3 bases outside the gene matches. The CDR3 is 13 residues long. Germline values: CDR1 MDHEN, CDR2 SYDVKM. CDR3 in amino acids: CASSLGTDYGYTF. CDR3 nucleotide sequence: TGTGCCAGCAGTCTCGGGACAGACTATGGCTACACCTTC.

The chain links TRBV5-1 to TRBJ2-1; 12 nucleotides match TRBD2. This CDR3 has 16 amino acids. Germline CDR1 reads SGHRS; CDR2 reads YFSETQ. Trimming at V came to 1 base and at J to 7 bases, leaving 6 bases not matched to a gene. For the CDR3, the DNA is TGCGCCAGCAGCTTGACGCGGCTAGCGGGAGGGAATGAGCAGTTCTTC. Translated: CASSLTRLAGGNEQFF.

The chain combines TRBV11-2 with TRBJ1-5; D gene unclear. Trimming stripped 4 bases from V and 4 bases from J, with 8 bases between. The CDR3 is 13 amino acids. Germline V gives CDR1 SGHAT, CDR2 FQNNGV. The CDR3 DNA sequence: TGTGCCAGCAGCTCTAACAGAAATCAGCCCCAGCATTTT. Its protein is CASSSNRNQPQHF.

The rearrangement uses TRBV11-3 and TRBJ2-1; TRBD2 might be the D (6 bases). V lost 7 bases, J lost 0 bases, and 22 bases lay in between. Germline V gene lookup returns CDR1 SGHNT and CDR2 YENEEA. This CDR3 region has 18 residues. CDR3 sequence reads: CASTPGGIPVSSYNEQFF. Written as DNA, the CDR3 is TGTGCCAGCACCCCCGGGGGAATTCCGGTGAGCTCCTACAATGAGCAGTTCTTC.

V and J are TRBV6-1 and TRBJ1-1; 7 positions match TRBD1. CDR3 length equals 13 residues. V dropped 5 bases and J dropped 8; count of bases not matched to a gene: 8. CDR1 is MNHNS and CDR2 is SASEGT in the germline V gene. CDR3 amino acids: CASSSLGGQEAFF. Here the CDR3 DNA reads TGTGCCAGCAGTAGCCTCGGGGGACAGGAAGCTTTCTTT.

The V and J genes are TRBV15 and TRBJ1-2; TRBD1 matches 9 bases. Germline-derived CDR1 and CDR2 are LNHNV and YYDKDF (reference sequence). With V trimmed by 0 bases and J by 6 bases, 11 bases remained unmatched. The CDR3 consists of 17 residues. The CDR3 loop is CATSRDQGGQGSDGYTF. CDR3 bases: TGTGCCACCAGCAGAGATCAAGGGGGACAGGGATCTGATGGCTACACCTTC.

Points on this clone: A read error may account for a junction end that differs from germline. This chain joins TRBV6-5 and TRBJ1-4, with TRBD1 as a possible D gene (6 bases). Germline CDR1 and CDR2: MNHEY and SVGAGI. This CDR3 comprises 15 residues. The CDR3 DNA sequence: TGTGCCAGCAGTTACGCGGGGGCAACGAATGAAAAACTGTTTTTT. It yields the protein CASSYAGATNEKLFF.

DNA of the CDR3: TGTGCCAGCAGGATGACAGGAAACTATGGCTACACCTTC. This encodes CASRMTGNYGYTF. The chain links TRBV27 to TRBJ1-2; D might be TRBD1 (6 bases). CDR1 is MNHEY and CDR2 is SMNVEV in the germline V gene (reference sequence). The CDR3 runs to 13 residues. The ends were cut back, 6 bases at V and 2 bases at J, with 10 bases in the middle.

This chain connects TRBV12-5 to TRBJ2-2, with 8 nucleotides matching TRBD1. V lost 7 bases to trimming and J lost 6 bases; unmatched junction nucleotides: 13. Germline V lookup: CDR1 LGHNT, CDR2 FRNRAP. This CDR3 region has 16 residues. The CDR3 reads CASAPQETGVAGELFF. CDR3 sequence (DNA): TGTGCTAGTGCCCCTCAAGAGACAGGGGTCGCCGGGGAGCTGTTTTTT. Drawing the rest from reference TRBV12-5 and TRBJ2-2, the complete variable domain is DARVTQTPRHKVTEMGQEVTMRCQPILGHNTVFWYRQTMMQGLELLAYFRNRAPLDDSGMPKDRFSAEMPDATLATLKIQPSEPRDSAVYFCASAPQETGVAGELFFGEGSRLTVL.

The chain employs TRBV2 and TRBJ2-5; TRBD1 is a possible D gene (6 bases). Trimming removed 10 bases at V and 3 bases at J, with 24 bases between. Germline-derived CDR1 and CDR2 are SNHLY and FYNNEI. This CDR3 has 16 residues. CDR3 region: CATAPGGGQLKETQYF. The DNA for the CDR3 is TGTGCCACCGCGCCCGGCGGTGGACAGCTAAAAGAGACCCAGTACTTC.

The gene calls are TRBV4-1 and TRBJ2-3; a possible D gene is TRBD2 (5 bases). CDR3 size: 15 residues. The V end lost 0 bases, the J end lost 2 bases, and 9 bases lay between the germline ends. The germline V gene encodes CDR1 MGHRA and CDR2 YSYEKL. CDR3 in amino acids: CASSQERGNTDTQYF. CDR3 bases: TGCGCCAGCAGCCAAGAACGGGGAAACACAGATACGCAGTATTTT.

V usage is TRBV4-2 and J usage is TRBJ1-2; D ambiguous. Deletions cut 0 bases from V and 2 bases from J, with 7 bases between. This CDR3 comprises 14 residues. Germline V gives CDR1 LGHNA, CDR2 YNFKEQ. The CDR3 bases are TGTGCCAGCAGCCAAGATCTCGGGAACTATGGCTACACCTTC. This encodes CASSQDLGNYGYTF.

This chain uses TRBV5-1 with TRBJ2-3, with a tentative D call TRBD1 (6 bases). CDR3 size: 15 residues. Germline V gene data show CDR1 as SGHRS and CDR2 as YFSETQ. The V gene lost 2 bases and the J gene lost 2 bases, with 12 bases spanning the gap. CDR3 loop: CASSFGQIDTDTQYF. The CDR3 DNA is TGCGCCAGCAGCTTTGGACAGATAGACACAGATACGCAGTATTTT.

The chain recombines TRBV30 with TRBJ1-5, with D uncertain. Germline lookup yields CDR1 GTSNPN and CDR2 SVGIG (reference sequence). V shed 2 bases and J shed 8 bases, with 13 bases lying between them. This CDR3 region has 13 residues. The CDR3 bases are TGTGCCTGGAGTTCGGGAGCAATGGAGCCCCAGCATTTT. This encodes CAWSSGAMEPQHF.

The chain joins TRBV29-1 to TRBJ2-6; 8 bases match TRBD1. The CDR3 is made up of 15 amino acids. Germline CDR1 SQVTM, CDR2 ANQGSEA. With 6 bases clipped from V and 0 bases from J, the junction kept 4 bases outside the gene matches. CDR3 nucleotide sequence: TGCAGCGTCGTCGGACAGGGCTCTGGGGCCAACGTCCTGACTTTC. Amino acids: CSVVGQGSGANVLTF.

V and J are TRBV5-1 and TRBJ1-2; 7 bases match TRBD1. The CDR3 consists of 14 residues. The J segment lost 6 bases and the V segment lost 0 bases, leaving 5 bases of the junction unmatched. Germline V gene data show CDR1 as SGHRS and CDR2 as YFSETQ. CDR3 DNA: TGCGCCAGCAGCTTGGACGGCAGGGGGGATGGCTACACCTTC. It encodes CASSLDGRGDGYTF.

V gene TRBV4-1 combines with J gene TRBJ2-7; 8 positions match TRBD1. The trim removed 0 bases at V and 1 base at J, leaving 8 bases unmatched. This CDR3 comprises 17 residues. Per the germline V gene, CDR1 is MGHRA and CDR2 is YSYEKL. CDR3 in amino acids: CASSQEGGDRRSYEQYF. The CDR3 DNA reads TGCGCCAGCAGCCAAGAAGGCGGGGACAGGAGGTCCTACGAGCAGTACTTC.

The chain recombines TRBV7-2 with TRBJ1-2; no firm D call. In germline, CDR1 is SGHTA, CDR2 FQGNSA. The V end was cut by 0 bases, the J end by 5 bases, with 10 bases between. The CDR3 consists of 14 residues. The CDR3 loop reads CASSLAAGGYGYTF. As DNA, the CDR3 is TGTGCCAGCAGCTTAGCAGCAGGTGGATATGGCTACACCTTC. Combining the CDR3 with reference TRBV7-2 and TRBJ1-2 gives the whole variable domain GAGVSQSPSNKVTEKGKDVELRCDPISGHTALYWYRQSLGQGLEFLIYFQGNSAPDKSGLPSDRFSAERTGGSVSTLTIQRTQQEDSAVYLCASSLAAGGYGYTFGSGTRLTVV.

CDR3 coding DNA: TGCGCCAGCAGCCCCCCGGGGGTTCAGAACACTGAAGCTTTCTTT. Amino acids: CASSPPGVQNTEAFF. The chain recombines TRBV5-1 with TRBJ1-1, with D perhaps TRBD1 (5 bases). V was trimmed by 4 bases and J by 1 base, leaving 14 bases between them. This CDR3 contains 15 residues. Germline-derived CDR1 and CDR2 are SGHRS and YFSETQ.

The V gene is TRBV6-5, the J gene TRBJ2-7, with 8 bases identical to TRBD2. CDR1 and CDR2 (germline): MNHEY, SVGAGI. This CDR3 comprises 16 residues. Trimming took 2 bases from V and 2 from J; bases not matched to a gene: 8. CDR3 nucleotide sequence: TGTGCCAGCAGTTACGGCGGGACTAGTAATCCCTACGAGCAGTACTTC. This translates into CASSYGGTSNPYEQYF.

The V and J genes are TRBV4-3 and TRBJ2-3; 14 bases agree with TRBD2. V lost 4 bases and J lost 7; bases outside the gene matches: 10. The CDR3 extends over 17 amino acids. Looked up from germline, CDR1 is LGHNA and CDR2 is YSLEER. The CDR3 bases are TGCGCCAGCAGCCCGGGACTAGCGGGGGCGCTGGGGAATACGCAGTATTTT. It yields the protein CASSPGLAGALGNTQYF.

The chain joins TRBV4-1 to TRBJ1-2, with D hard to call. CDR3 size: 14 residues. Deletions cut 0 bases from V and 2 bases from J, with 7 bases between. Germline V gene sequence: CDR1 MGHRA, CDR2 YSYEKL. The CDR3 sequence: CASSQDTRNYGYTF. Here the CDR3 DNA reads TGCGCCAGCAGCCAAGATACCAGGAACTATGGCTACACCTTC.

The CDR3 bases are TGTGCCAGCAGTTCTAGCGGGGGGGGCGAGCAGTACTTC. Protein: CASSSSGGGEQYF. The chain is built from TRBV2 and TRBJ2-7; 12 positions match TRBD2. The CDR3 covers 13 residues. Germline CDR1 and CDR2: SNHLY and FYNNEI. Trimming took 5 bases from V and 6 from J; bases not matched to a gene: 2. Drawing the rest from reference TRBV2 and TRBJ2-7, the complete variable domain is EPEVTQTPSHQVTQMGQEVILRCVPISNHLYFYWYRQILGQKVEFLVSFYNNEISEKSEIFDDQFSVERPDGSNFTLKIRSTKLEDSAMYFCASSSSGGGEQYFGPGTRLTVT.

This sequence joins TRBV5-1 and TRBJ2-1; D not certain. CDR1 and CDR2 (germline): SGHRS, YFSETQ. The CDR3 is 16 amino acids. Trimming took 4 bases from V and 0 from J, leaving 14 bases between them. The CDR3 DNA follows: TGCGCCAGCAGCAGCTCCACCTGGAGCTCCTACAATGAGCAGTTCTTC. It encodes CASSSSTWSSYNEQFF. Complete variable domain (other parts from reference TRBV5-1 and TRBJ2-1): KAGVTQTPRYLIKTRGQQVTLSCSPISGHRSVSWYQQTPGQGLQFLFEYFSETQRNKGNFPGRFSGRQFSNSRSEMNVSTLELGDSALYLCASSSSTWSSYNEQFFGPGTRLTVL.

The chain uses TRBV5-1 and TRBJ1-1; D possibly corresponds to TRBD1 (5 bases). This CDR3 region has 13 residues. Trimming took off 5 bases at V and 0 bases at J, with 8 bases between the two ends. Germline V gene sequence: CDR1 SGHRS, CDR2 YFSETQ. The CDR3 DNA follows: TGCGCCAGCAGTCCAGGGTTGAACACTGAAGCTTTCTTT. Amino acids: CASSPGLNTEAFF.

The chain has TRBV5-1 and TRBJ2-1; 8 positions agree with TRBD2. CDR1 and CDR2 from the germline V gene are SGHRS and YFSETQ. V was clipped by 2 bases and J by 5 bases; unmatched bases: 6. The CDR3 extends over 15 amino acids. The CDR3 loop reads CASSFQREINNEQFF. The DNA of the CDR3 is TGCGCCAGCAGCTTCCAGCGGGAGATAAACAATGAGCAGTTCTTC.

The V and J genes are TRBV5-1 and TRBJ1-2; 10 bases line up with TRBD1. Unmatched junction bases numbered 19, after V lost 3 bases and J lost 8 bases. Germline V gives CDR1 SGHRS, CDR2 YFSETQ. The CDR3 loop spans 18 amino acids. CDR3 loop: CASSSGQGEVTTRWGYTF. In DNA, the CDR3 is TGCGCCAGCAGCTCTGGACAGGGGGAGGTAACGACGCGTTGGGGCTACACCTTC. The full variable domain, completed using reference TRBV5-1 and TRBJ1-2, is KAGVTQTPRYLIKTRGQQVTLSCSPISGHRSVSWYQQTPGQGLQFLFEYFSETQRNKGNFPGRFSGRQFSNSRSEMNVSTLELGDSALYLCASSSGQGEVTTRWGYTFGSGTRLTVV.

This chain links TRBV5-6 with TRBJ2-5, with D perhaps TRBD2 (5 bases). The length of the CDR3 is 16 residues. The germline V and J ends were trimmed by 1 base and 5 bases, with 18 bases remaining between them. The germline CDR1 and CDR2 sequences are SGHDT and YYEEEE. CDR3 protein: CASSLSLTGKWETQYF. CDR3 DNA: TGTGCCAGCAGCTTGTCCCTGACGGGGAAGTGGGAGACCCAGTACTTC. Full variable domain (remainder filled in from reference TRBV5-6 and TRBJ2-5): DAGVTQSPTHLIKTRGQQVTLRCSPKSGHDTVSWYQQALGQGPQFIFQYYEEEERQRGNFPDRFSGHQFPNYSSELNVNALLLGDSALYLCASSLSLTGKWETQYFGPGTRLLVL.

J is TRBJ2-7 and V is TRBV4-2; 11 bases map to TRBD1. The CDR3 spans 19 residues. Germline trimming cut 3 bases from V and 0 bases from J; bases unmatched to any gene: 13. Germline loops: CDR1 LGHNA, CDR2 YNFKEQ. This CDR3 reads CASSQGPGTGGYTSYEQYF. The CDR3 nucleotides are TGTGCCAGCAGCCAGGGCCCAGGGACAGGGGGTTACACCTCCTACGAGCAGTACTTC.